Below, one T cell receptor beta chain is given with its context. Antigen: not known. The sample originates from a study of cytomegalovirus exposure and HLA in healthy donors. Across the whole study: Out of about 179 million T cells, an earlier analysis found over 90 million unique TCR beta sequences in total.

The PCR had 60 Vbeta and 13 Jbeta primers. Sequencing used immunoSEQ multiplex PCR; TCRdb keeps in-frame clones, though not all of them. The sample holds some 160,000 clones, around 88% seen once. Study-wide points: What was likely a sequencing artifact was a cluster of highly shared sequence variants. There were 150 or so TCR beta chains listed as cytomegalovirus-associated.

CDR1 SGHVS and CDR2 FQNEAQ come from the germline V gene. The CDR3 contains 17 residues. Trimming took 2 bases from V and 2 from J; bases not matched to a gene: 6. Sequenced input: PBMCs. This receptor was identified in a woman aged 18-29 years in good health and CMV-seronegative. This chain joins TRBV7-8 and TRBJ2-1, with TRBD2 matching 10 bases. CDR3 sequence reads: CASSLPKRGGPYNEQFF. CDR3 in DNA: TGTGCCAGCAGCTTACCCAAGCGGGGGGGTCCCTACAATGAGCAGTTCTTC.